This entry features one T cell receptor beta chain sequence. At one boundary the junction diverges from the germline segment, which might be a read error. TCR beta VDJ combinations and CDR3 sequences were profiled from genomic DNA. MiXCR was run by TCRdb on the reads, yielding one entry per CDR3 protein. In the table there are 260,000 or so distinct CDR3 sequences, about 80% of which are singletons. This sample was included in a study of CD8+CD57+ T cells in acquired aplastic anemia. The CDR3 runs 13 residues. The germline gives CDR1 SNHLY, CDR2 FYNNEI. The sequenced patients had an expansion of CD8+CD57+ cells seen by flow cytometry.

The sequencing input was sorted CD4+, CD8+, or CD8+CD57+ T cells (not recorded which) from PBMCs. The sequence was obtained from a human donor with aplastic anemia. The gene calls are TRBV2 and TRBJ1-2; D call uncertain. The CDR3 DNA reads TGTGCCAGCAGCCAAGGCCGTGCACGTGAGCACATCTTC. This codes for CASSQGRAREHIF.